This T cell receptor beta chain was obtained from a study of cytomegalovirus exposure and HLA in healthy donors. The study ran its PCR with 60 Vbeta and 13 Jbeta primers. The data were produced by immunoSEQ multiplex PCR, yet TCRdb's version contains in-frame clones alone and is incomplete. The sample includes tens of thousands of clones, 60% to 80% of them seen just once. Germline assignment: CDR1 MNHEY and CDR2 SVGAGI. The CDR3 sequence is 16 residues long. Findings and caveats of the study: Researchers counted roughly 150 TCR beta chains as cytomegalovirus-associated.

On this clone itself: The antigen remains unidentified.

The sequenced material came from PBMCs. The TCR comes from a woman in her twenties or thirties in good health and CMV-seropositive. This chain links TRBV6-5 with TRBJ2-5; 10 bases line up with TRBD2. The J call could be wrong; TRBJ2-7 is a better fit for the DNA end. The CDR3 loop is CASSYGEAGGSYEQYF. The CDR3 DNA is TGTGCCAGCAGTTACGGAGAAGCGGGAGGGTCCTACGAGCAGTACTTC.